These 18 T cell receptor beta chains were all obtained from the same sample, sequenced in a study of cytomegalovirus exposure and HLA in healthy donors (dated by TCRdb to the late 2010s). The library was obtained by the immunoSEQ multiplex PCR assay. For the multiplex PCR, a mixture combining 60 forward primers for TCR Vbeta segments and 13 reverse primers for TCR Jbeta segments was used. What TCRdb holds here is the immuneACCESS table cut down to in-frame rearrangements. Part of the clones is not present; checked against another copy, under half of the missing clones reflect an unresolved V gene, and the others are unexplained. Here the sample has about 160,000 clones; 55% to 70% occur a single time. The ten most abundant clones make up about 7.1% of the sample. The sample consisted of PBMCs. These receptors all come from a woman in her fifties or sixties in good health and CMV-seropositive.

This clone was seen only a few times. V and J are TRBV4-3 and TRBJ2-1, with 15 bases fitting TRBD2. Germline V lookup: CDR1 LGHNA, CDR2 YSLEER. V lost 3 bases to trimming and J lost 7 bases; unmatched junction nucleotides: 4. The CDR3 covers 16 residues. The CDR3 here is CASSQSGTSGRNEQFF. Here the CDR3 DNA reads TGCGCCAGCAGCCAGTCCGGGACTAGCGGGAGGAATGAGCAGTTCTTC.

The J gene is TRBJ2-5, the V gene TRBV30; TRBD2 might be the D (5 bases). V lost 0 bases and J 5 bases, leaving 10 bases between the germline ends. This CDR3 comprises 13 residues. The V gene's germline CDR1 is GTSNPN and CDR2 SVGIG (reference sequence). CDR3 residues: CAWSVLRVETQYF. For the CDR3, the DNA is TGTGCCTGGAGTGTACTGAGGGTGGAGACCCAGTACTTC.

J is TRBJ1-1 and V is TRBV5-5; TRBD1 agrees at 11 bases. The germline V gene encodes CDR1 SGHKS and CDR2 YYEKEE (reference sequence). V trimming: 4 bases; J trimming: 5 bases; junction bases outside the gene matches: 7. This CDR3 spans 15 amino acids. The CDR3 loop reads CASSLGQGGGTEAFF. The CDR3, as DNA: TGTGCCAGCAGCCTGGGACAGGGGGGAGGGACTGAAGCTTTCTTT.

The chain is built from TRBV5-5 and TRBJ2-7; 8 bases match TRBD1. Germline CDR1 is SGHKS and CDR2 is YYEKEE (reference sequence). The trim removed 1 base at V and 2 bases at J, leaving 8 bases unmatched. This CDR3 has 16 amino acids. The CDR3 DNA reads TGTGCCAGCAGCTTGACCCCCCGGACAGGGACCTACGAGCAGTACTTC. Encoded protein: CASSLTPRTGTYEQYF.

The chain employs TRBV7-2 and TRBJ2-5; perhaps TRBD2 as D (7 bases). V was clipped by 8 bases and J by 1 base, with 17 bases between them. The CDR3 is 15 residues long. Germline-derived CDR1 and CDR2 are SGHTA and FQGNSA. The CDR3: CASLLRGGRQETQYF. The CDR3 bases are TGTGCCAGCCTCCTGAGGGGGGGGCGCCAAGAGACCCAGTACTTC.

This chain joins TRBV4-3 and TRBJ2-7; TRBD2 matches at 10 bases. The CDR3 length is 15 residues. From germline, CDR1 is LGHNA and CDR2 YSLEER. Trimming removed 2 bases from V and 3 bases from J; junction bases left unmatched: 4. CDR3 in amino acids: CASSQQLAGRYEQYF. The CDR3 DNA reads TGCGCCAGCAGCCAACAACTAGCGGGACGCTACGAGCAGTACTTC.

V usage is TRBV9 and J usage is TRBJ2-1; the match to TRBD1 covers 10 bases. The CDR3 sequence is 16 residues long. J lost 4 bases, V lost 0 bases, and 4 bases had no gene match. Germline-derived CDR1 and CDR2 are SGDLS and YYNGEE. As DNA, the CDR3 is TGTGCCAGCAGCGTAGGGGGGACAGGGGTTTACAATGAGCAGTTCTTC. Its translation is CASSVGGTGVYNEQFF. Full variable domain (remainder filled in from reference TRBV9 and TRBJ2-1): DSGVTQTPKHLITATGQRVTLRCSPRSGDLSVYWYQQSLDQGLQFLIQYYNGEERAKGNILERFSAQQFPDLHSELNLSSLELGDSALYFCASSVGGTGVYNEQFFGPGTRLTVL.

The chain combines TRBV28 with TRBJ2-3; 14 nucleotides agree with TRBD2. This CDR3 has 17 residues. CDR1 is MDHEN, CDR2 SYDVKM, per germline. The V segment lost 3 bases and the J segment 3 bases; nucleotides outside the gene matches: 5. The CDR3 DNA is TGTGCCAGCAGTTTGGGACTAGCGGGAGTGGGAACAGATACGCAGTATTTT. It codes for CASSLGLAGVGTDTQYF.

Only one count was recorded for this clone. V and J are TRBV7-9 and TRBJ1-5; maybe TRBD1 (6 bases). This CDR3 has 15 residues. Looked up from germline, CDR1 is SEHNR and CDR2 is FQNEAQ (reference sequence). Deletions cut 5 bases from V and 2 bases from J, with 13 bases between. The CDR3 region has the DNA TGTGCCAGCAGCCCCACAGGGTCGGGCAATCAGCCCCAGCATTTT. The encoded protein is CASSPTGSGNQPQHF.

This chain connects TRBV5-4 to TRBJ1-3, with 7 bases matching TRBD1. The CDR3 sequence is 18 residues long. Germline V gene lookup returns CDR1 SGHNT and CDR2 YYREEE (reference sequence). V gave up 0 bases and J gave up 0 bases; unmatched junction bases: 9. As DNA, the CDR3 is TGTGCCAGCAGCTTGGATGGGACAGCCGCTATCTCTGGAAACACCATATATTTT. Translation: CASSLDGTAAISGNTIYF.

The V gene is TRBV15, the J gene TRBJ2-2; 10 nucleotides line up with TRBD1. Germline V gene sequence: CDR1 LNHNV, CDR2 YYDKDF (reference sequence). The J segment lost 6 bases and the V segment lost 6 bases, leaving 4 bases of the junction unmatched. There are 14 residues in the CDR3. In DNA, the CDR3 is TGTGCCACCAGGGAGACAGGGGGCTCCGGGGAGCTGTTTTTT. Amino acid sequence: CATRETGGSGELFF.

There are a few counts of this clone. The chain is built from TRBV28 and TRBJ2-2; tentative D call: TRBD1 (6 bases). The CDR3 is 15 residues long. V lost 7 bases and J lost 6, with 18 bases in between. CDR1 and CDR2 (germline): MDHEN, SYDVKM. CDR3 loop: CASNPTGQGPGELFF. For the CDR3, the DNA is TGTGCCAGCAATCCTACAGGGCAGGGGCCCGGGGAGCTGTTTTTT.

V usage is TRBV7-6 and J usage is TRBJ2-3; D not resolved. Looked up from germline, CDR1 is SGHVS and CDR2 is FNYEAQ. The CDR3 extends over 13 amino acids. V lost 0 bases to trimming and J lost 3 bases, with 4 bases between them. The chain's CDR3 is CASSLAPTDTQYF. The CDR3 nucleotides read TGTGCCAGCAGCTTAGCCCCAACAGATACGCAGTATTTT.

V gene TRBV19 combines with J gene TRBJ1-1; TRBD1 matches 9 bases. Germline CDR1 LNHDA, CDR2 SQIVND (reference sequence). The CDR3 length is 14 residues. The trim removed 7 bases at V and 5 bases at J, leaving 8 bases unmatched. The CDR3 region is CASTGTGYRTEAFF. CDR3 bases: TGTGCCAGTACTGGGACAGGGTATCGGACTGAAGCTTTCTTT.

This clone appeared a single time. The genes are TRBV7-3 and TRBJ2-1; D is perhaps TRBD2 (5 bases). V lost 3 bases, J lost 10 bases, and 22 bases lay in between. CDR1 is SGHTA, CDR2 FQGTGA, per germline. The CDR3 covers 16 residues. Written as DNA, the CDR3 is TGTGCCAGCAGCTTGGATACGGGATTGGGAGAAGGCGAGCAGTTCTTC. It is translated as CASSLDTGLGEGEQFF.

The chain uses TRBV28 and TRBJ1-6; D gene ambiguous. Germline V gene sequence: CDR1 MDHEN, CDR2 SYDVKM. CDR3 length equals 15 residues. V shed 1 base and J shed 4 bases, with 8 bases lying between them. CDR3 sequence (DNA): TGTGCCAGCAGTTTATCGGGAAGTTATAATTCACCCCTCCACTTT. This encodes CASSLSGSYNSPLHF.

This clone was seen more than once but under ten times. The rearrangement joins TRBV12-5 to TRBJ2-1; D possibly corresponds to TRBD1 (5 bases). CDR1 is LGHNT, CDR2 FRNRAP, per germline. Trimming took 3 bases from V and 1 from J, leaving 13 bases between them. The CDR3 extends over 16 amino acids. The CDR3 here is CASGLVRVQSYNEQFF. CDR3 DNA sequence: TGTGCTAGTGGTTTAGTCAGGGTGCAATCCTACAATGAGCAGTTCTTC.

This chain links TRBV19 with TRBJ1-4; 8 bases align to TRBD1. Germline lookup yields CDR1 LNHDA and CDR2 SQIVND (reference sequence). V lost 5 bases, J lost 8 bases, and 7 bases stayed unmatched. This CDR3 contains 14 residues. In DNA form, the CDR3 reads TGTGCCAGTAGTTGGACAGGGCGGGACGAAAAACTGTTTTTT. Translated, it gives CASSWTGRDEKLFF.